This passage covers 5 T cell receptor beta chains from one sample sequenced in a study of blood T cell repertoires in COVID-19. The assay was immunoSEQ multiplex PCR, and TCRdb's table has in-frame clones only and misses some. The sample lists about 260,000 clones; 75% to 90% were seen once. Sequenced material: PBMCs or T cells enriched from blood (not recorded which). These receptors all stem from a woman aged 18-30 years who had recovered from COVID-19.

The V and J genes are TRBV12-3 or TRBV12-4 and TRBJ2-7; no reliable D call. The CDR3 has 13 amino acids. Trimming took 2 bases from V and 0 from J, leaving 5 bases between them. This chain's CDR3 is CASSLTASYEQYF. The CDR3 DNA sequence: TGTGCCAGCAGTTTAACTGCCTCCTACGAGCAGTACTTC.

This clone was picked up one time. This chain joins TRBV3-1 (or the pseudogene TRBV3-2) and TRBJ2-7, with a tentative D call TRBD2 (7 bases). CDR3 length: 17 amino acids. V was trimmed by 0 bases and J by 0 bases, leaving 15 bases between them. CDR1 LGHDT and CDR2 YNNKEL come from the germline V gene (reference sequence). The DNA for the CDR3 is TGTGCCAGCAGCCAAGATAACGGGGGGCCAATCTCCTACGAGCAGTACTTC. This sequence encodes CASSQDNGGPISYEQYF.

The chain carries TRBV11-2 and TRBJ2-3, with a weak D call TRBD2 (7 bases). Trimming took off 4 bases at V and 2 bases at J, with 10 bases between the two ends. The CDR3 extends over 14 amino acids. Germline lookup yields CDR1 SGHAT and CDR2 FQNNGV. The CDR3 loop is CASSWGGPTDTQYF. The CDR3 region has the DNA TGTGCCAGCAGCTGGGGGGGGCCCACAGATACGCAGTATTTT.

The chain combines TRBV18 with TRBJ2-7; tentative D call: TRBD2 (6 bases). Trimming stripped 3 bases from V and 4 bases from J, with 19 bases between. The CDR3 contains 16 residues. Germline V lookup: CDR1 KGHSH, CDR2 LQKENI. CDR3 amino acids: CASSPGKGLGPYEQYF. CDR3 coding DNA: TGTGCCAGCTCACCTGGAAAGGGACTGGGCCCTTACGAGCAGTACTTC.

This chain's CDR3 is CASSEARENYGYTF. Here the CDR3 DNA reads TGTGCCAGCAGTGAAGCTAGGGAGAACTATGGCTACACCTTC. The rearrangement links TRBV2 to TRBJ1-2; D gene unclear. Germline V gene data show CDR1 as SNHLY and CDR2 as FYNNEI. V lost 0 bases and J lost 2, with 7 bases in between. This CDR3 spans 14 amino acids.